Presented here are 27 T cell receptor beta chains from one specimen sequenced in a study of shared clonotypes between healthy human individuals. Data came from immunoSEQ multiplex PCR; TCRdb stores just in-frame clones and leaves some out. Seen here are about 980,000 clones, about 80% observed once, and the top ten hold over 1.3%. Sequenced sample: memory CD4+ T cells sorted from blood. Subset defined: CD45RA-negative fraction. The origin of the receptors is a man younger than 35 in good health.

CDR3 amino acids: CASSLLPGPVNTEAFF. DNA of the CDR3: TGTGCCAGCAGCTTACTCCCGGGGCCGGTGAACACTGAAGCTTTCTTT. The rearrangement links TRBV7-8 to TRBJ1-1, with D tentatively TRBD1 (5 bases). This CDR3 spans 16 amino acids. Trimming took 2 bases from V and 0 from J, leaving 13 bases between them. Germline lookup yields CDR1 SGHVS and CDR2 FQNEAQ.

The chain is built from TRBV10-3 and TRBJ2-7; D gene unclear. The CDR3 covers 13 residues. Germline V gene lookup returns CDR1 ENHRY and CDR2 SYGVKD. Trimming took off 4 bases at V and 0 bases at J, with 7 bases between the two ends. The CDR3 coding sequence is TGTGCCATCAGTGGCTCCGGCTCCTACGAGCAGTACTTC. It codes for CAISGSGSYEQYF.

The V gene is TRBV6-1, the J gene TRBJ2-5; 8 bases agree with TRBD1. The germline V gene encodes CDR1 MNHNS and CDR2 SASEGT. This CDR3 is 13 amino acids long. The junction had 5 bases not matched to a gene; V was cut back by 6 bases and J by 5 bases. CDR3 amino acids: CASRTGVGETQYF. In nucleotides, the CDR3 is TGTGCCAGCAGGACAGGGGTGGGGGAGACCCAGTACTTC.

This chain joins TRBV7-6 and TRBJ2-6; unclear D gene. CDR1 and CDR2 from the germline V gene are SGHVS and FNYEAQ. The CDR3 extends over 17 amino acids. Trimming shortened V by 1 base and J by 0 bases, and 10 bases separated the two germline ends. The CDR3 protein is CASSLEPGNSGANVLTF. The CDR3, as DNA: TGTGCCAGCAGCTTAGAGCCAGGAAACTCTGGGGCCAACGTCCTGACTTTC.

The chain recombines TRBV6-6 with TRBJ2-7; no clear D gene. This CDR3 region has 12 residues. Germline V lookup: CDR1 MNHNY, CDR2 SVGAGI (reference sequence). V lost 5 bases, J lost 2 bases, and 7 bases lay in between. In DNA, the CDR3 is TGTGCCAGCAGTGTCCAGGCCTACGAGCAGTACTTC. It specifies CASSVQAYEQYF.

The chain employs TRBV2 and TRBJ1-2; the match to TRBD1 covers 8 bases. CDR3 length equals 14 residues. Trimming cost V 6 bases and J 6 bases; bases outside gene matches: 9. Germline V gives CDR1 SNHLY, CDR2 FYNNEI. CDR3 protein: CASRAPGQGDGYTF. The CDR3 DNA reads TGTGCCAGCAGAGCACCCGGACAGGGAGATGGCTACACCTTC.

The genes are TRBV7-8 and TRBJ1-6; no definite D call. CDR3 size: 17 residues. Germline CDR1 reads SGHVS; CDR2 reads FQNEAQ. The V end was cut by 3 bases, the J end by 2 bases, with 14 bases between. The CDR3 loop is CASSFLGRGAYNSPLHF. CDR3 sequence (DNA): TGTGCCAGCAGCTTTTTGGGCCGGGGTGCCTATAATTCACCCCTCCACTTT.

The chain uses TRBV7-9 and TRBJ2-4; possibly TRBD1 for D (6 bases). From germline, CDR1 is SEHNR and CDR2 FQNEAQ (reference sequence). The V end lost 4 bases, the J end lost 7 bases, and 20 bases lay between the germline ends. The CDR3 length is 16 residues. The CDR3 here is CASSSLGRGIQNIQYF. The CDR3 nucleotides read TGTGCCAGCAGCTCCCTAGGAAGGGGGATTCAGAACATTCAGTACTTC.

Of note for this clone: Other DNA sequences in the sample encode the same CDR3. The chain recombines TRBV2 with TRBJ2-7; D is perhaps TRBD1 (5 bases). Germline CDR1 is SNHLY and CDR2 is FYNNEI. Trimming removed 3 bases at V and 0 bases at J, with 9 bases between. This CDR3 contains 14 residues. The CDR3, as DNA: TGTGCCAGCAGTGAGCAGGGAAGCTCCTACGAGCAGTACTTC. This encodes CASSEQGSSYEQYF.

This clone was counted ten times or more. The chain recombines TRBV5-1 with TRBJ2-3; tentatively, D is TRBD1 (6 bases). The germline V and J ends were trimmed by 4 bases and 0 bases, with 9 bases remaining between them. The CDR3 spans 14 residues. Per the germline V gene, CDR1 is SGHRS and CDR2 is YFSETQ. CDR3 region: CASSQGTSTDTQYF. The CDR3 DNA sequence: TGCGCCAGCAGCCAGGGGACAAGCACAGATACGCAGTATTTT. Full variable domain (remainder filled in from reference TRBV5-1 and TRBJ2-3): KAGVTQTPRYLIKTRGQQVTLSCSPISGHRSVSWYQQTPGQGLQFLFEYFSETQRNKGNFPGRFSGRQFSNSRSEMNVSTLELGDSALYLCASSQGTSTDTQYFGPGTRLTVL.

In this sample, this clone turned up a few times. This chain links TRBV6-4 with TRBJ1-1; D gene ambiguous. Germline CDR1 reads MRHNA; CDR2 reads SNTAGT. The CDR3 totals 13 residues. Trimming cost V 3 bases and J 7 bases, with 12 bases left between them. This CDR3 is CASSEHPGVEAFF. The CDR3 DNA reads as TGTGCCAGCAGTGAGCACCCTGGAGTTGAAGCTTTCTTT.

The J gene is TRBJ1-1, the V gene TRBV5-1; 9 bases are shared with TRBD1. Per the germline V gene, CDR1 is SGHRS and CDR2 is YFSETQ. J gave up 5 bases and V 0 bases, and 11 bases lay outside the gene matches. The CDR3 spans 17 residues. In nucleotides, the CDR3 is TGCGCCAGCAGCTTGGGAGGGACAGGGTCGGGTTCGACTGAAGCTTTCTTT. Its translation is CASSLGGTGSGSTEAFF.

The chain joins TRBV7-9 to TRBJ2-6; D perhaps matches TRBD1 (5 bases). Trimming stripped 5 bases from V and 0 bases from J, with 11 bases between. CDR1 and CDR2 (germline): SEHNR, FQNEAQ (reference sequence). The CDR3 runs 16 residues. The CDR3 reads CASSQTASSGANVLTF. CDR3 DNA: TGTGCCAGCAGCCAGACAGCTAGCTCTGGGGCCAACGTCCTGACTTTC. Drawing the rest from reference TRBV7-9 and TRBJ2-6, the complete variable domain is DTGVSQNPRHKITKRGQNVTFRCDPISEHNRLYWYRQTLGQGPEFLTYFQNEAQLEKSRLLSDRFSAERPKGSFSTLEIQRTEQGDSAMYLCASSQTASSGANVLTFGAGSRLTVL.

The chain is built from TRBV5-5 and TRBJ1-1; perhaps TRBD1 as D (5 bases). The CDR3 is made up of 14 amino acids. V dropped 3 bases and J dropped 5 bases, with 14 bases sitting between them. Germline-derived CDR1 and CDR2 are SGHKS and YYEKEE (reference sequence). CDR3 loop: CASSSGQGWTEAFF. The CDR3 DNA is TGTGCCAGCAGCTCCGGTCAGGGTTGGACTGAAGCTTTCTTT.

The genes are TRBV5-1 and TRBJ2-5, with a possible D match to TRBD2 (6 bases). The V gene's germline CDR1 is SGHRS and CDR2 YFSETQ. Trimming pared 1 base from V and 6 bases from J, leaving 16 bases between. CDR3 length equals 15 residues. The CDR3 region has the DNA TGCGCCAGCAGCTTGTCAGGCGGGACTCAAAAGACCCAGTACTTC. This encodes CASSLSGGTQKTQYF.

The gene calls are TRBV6-6 and TRBJ1-5; D is uncertain. V was shortened by 4 bases and J by 0 bases, with 7 bases between the two germline ends. This CDR3 has 14 amino acids. Germline V gene lookup returns CDR1 MNHNY and CDR2 SVGAGI (reference sequence). As DNA, the CDR3 is TGTGCCAGCAGTTCCCGGTCTAGCAATCAGCCCCAGCATTTT. Protein product: CASSSRSSNQPQHF.

The CDR3 here is CSVRQGSTYEQYF. In DNA, the CDR3 is TGCAGCGTTAGACAGGGCTCAACCTACGAGCAGTACTTC. The genes are TRBV29-1 and TRBJ2-7; 7 nucleotides match TRBD1. Trimming cost V 5 bases and J 2 bases; bases outside gene matches: 6. The V gene's germline CDR1 is SQVTM and CDR2 ANQGSEA. The CDR3 totals 13 residues.

The V call is TRBV18, the J call TRBJ2-6, with TRBD1 identical over 9 bases. The CDR3 contains 16 residues. Germline CDR1 is KGHSH and CDR2 is LQKENI. V was pared by 6 bases and J by 1 base, with 4 bases of the junction left unmatched. The CDR3 nucleotides read TGTGCCAGCTCGTCAGGACAGGGGTCTGGGGCCAACGTCCTGACTTTC. This gives the protein CASSSGQGSGANVLTF.

The chain has TRBV6-5 and TRBJ1-4, with D maybe TRBD1 (6 bases). V was shortened by 5 bases and J by 4 bases, with 11 bases between the two germline ends. In germline, CDR1 is MNHEY, CDR2 SVGAGI. The CDR3 totals 14 residues. The DNA of the CDR3 is TGTGCCAGCAGTACGGACAGCCATAATGAAAAACTGTTTTTT. Its translation is CASSTDSHNEKLFF.

The rearrangement joins TRBV6-1 to TRBJ1-2; D unclear. V shed 8 bases and J shed 6 bases, with 16 bases lying between them. The germline V gene encodes CDR1 MNHNS and CDR2 SASEGT. The length of the CDR3 is 13 residues. The CDR3 DNA reads as TGTGCCAGCTCCATAGCCGGGCTAGATGGCTACACCTTC. Protein sequence: CASSIAGLDGYTF.

This clone occurred a few times. The CDR3 loop is CASSDGGSGRTDTQYF. CDR3 nucleotides: TGTGCCAGCAGTGACGGCGGTAGCGGGAGGACAGATACGCAGTATTTT. The chain has TRBV2 and TRBJ2-3; 10 bases are a match to TRBD2. J lost 3 bases, V lost 3 bases, and 6 bases had no gene match. This CDR3 spans 16 amino acids. The germline V gene has CDR1 SNHLY and CDR2 FYNNEI.

The J gene is TRBJ2-5, the V gene TRBV28, with D unresolved. The length of the CDR3 is 13 residues. Germline loops: CDR1 MDHEN, CDR2 SYDVKM. The ends were cut back, 3 bases at V and 4 bases at J, with 9 bases in the middle. The CDR3 DNA reads TGTGCCAGCAGTTTGAACAGCCCAGAGACCCAGTACTTC. Its translation is CASSLNSPETQYF.

The CDR3 bases are TGTGCCAGCACTACACAGGGTGGGTCCTACGAGCAGTACTTC. Translating it yields CASTTQGGSYEQYF. V is TRBV6-1 and J is TRBJ2-7; D may be TRBD1 (6 bases). Trimming removed 7 bases at V and 1 base at J, with 14 bases between. CDR3 length equals 14 residues. The germline gives CDR1 MNHNS, CDR2 SASEGT.

This clone has just one count. V is TRBV9 and J is TRBJ2-5, with D maybe TRBD1 (5 bases). V lost 4 bases and J lost 4, with 17 bases in between. The CDR3 sequence is 15 residues long. Germline V gene sequence: CDR1 SGDLS, CDR2 YYNGEE. CDR3 residues: CASSPRGHLGETQYF. CDR3 DNA sequence: TGTGCCAGCAGCCCTAGAGGACACCTGGGAGAGACCCAGTACTTC.

This clone was recorded a few times. The genes are TRBV2 and TRBJ2-7; the match to TRBD1 covers 8 bases. The J segment lost 1 base and the V segment lost 6 bases, leaving 5 bases of the junction unmatched. Germline lookup yields CDR1 SNHLY and CDR2 FYNNEI. The CDR3 has 14 amino acids. The CDR3 DNA reads TGTGCCAGCAGCGCGGACAGGGCTTCCTACGAGCAGTACTTC. Translation gives CASSADRASYEQYF.

This chain uses TRBV2 with TRBJ1-4, with D unclear. The ends were cut back, 5 bases at V and 0 bases at J, with 10 bases in the middle. The CDR3 totals 15 residues. The germline V gene has CDR1 SNHLY and CDR2 FYNNEI. Here the CDR3 DNA reads TGTGCCAGCAGTTTGACCGGCGCAACTAATGAAAAACTGTTTTTT. Its translation is CASSLTGATNEKLFF.

This clone was picked up one time. This chain connects TRBV27 to TRBJ2-1; 13 bases align to TRBD2. From germline, CDR1 is MNHEY and CDR2 SMNVEV (reference sequence). V lost 2 bases, J lost 5 bases, and 3 bases stayed unmatched. This CDR3 comprises 16 residues. The CDR3 nucleotides are TGTGCCAGCAGTTTAGCACTAGCGGGAGGGCACAATGAGCAGTTCTTC. Its translation is CASSLALAGGHNEQFF.